The T cell receptor beta chain under discussion was sequenced for a study of OX40 agonist ivuxolimab in advanced cancers. Study at large: Patients took ivuxolimab, an agonistic anti-OX40 (CD134) antibody. Study results and caveats: Clonal expansion was among the lowest in partial responders at 0.1-3.0 mg/kg, especially CD8+.

The repertoire was sequenced with immunoSEQ multiplex PCR; TCRdb's copy has only in-frame clones and lacks some. The data hold under 40,000 clones, with roughly 89% observed a single time. A word on this clone: The antigen is not known.

This receptor was identified in an adult with an advanced solid tumor such as melanoma, head and neck, liver or kidney cancer. Sequencing was performed on CD4+ or CD8+ T cells sorted from blood, taken in a trial of the OX40 agonist ivuxolimab.

The CDR3 protein is CAWSVAKTQYF. DNA of the CDR3: TGTGCCTGGAGTGTAGCGAAGACCCAGTACTTC. The V gene is TRBV30, the J gene TRBJ2-5; no reliable D call. The CDR3 totals 11 residues. CDR1 is GTSNPN and CDR2 is SVGIG in the germline V gene (reference sequence). V lost 0 bases, J lost 6 bases, and 5 bases lay in between.